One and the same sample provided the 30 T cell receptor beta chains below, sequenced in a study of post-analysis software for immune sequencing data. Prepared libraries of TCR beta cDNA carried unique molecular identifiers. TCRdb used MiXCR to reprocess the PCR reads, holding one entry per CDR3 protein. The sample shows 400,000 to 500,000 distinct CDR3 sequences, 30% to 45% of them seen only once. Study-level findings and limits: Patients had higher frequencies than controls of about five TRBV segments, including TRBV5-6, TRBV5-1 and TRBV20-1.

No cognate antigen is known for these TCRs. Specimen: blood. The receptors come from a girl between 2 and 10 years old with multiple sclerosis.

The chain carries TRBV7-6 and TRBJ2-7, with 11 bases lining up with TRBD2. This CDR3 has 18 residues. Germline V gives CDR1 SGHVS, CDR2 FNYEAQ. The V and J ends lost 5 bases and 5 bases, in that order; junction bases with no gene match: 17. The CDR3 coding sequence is TGTGCCAGCAGCCCCGGGGTGGCTAGCGGGGGGCCGTCGGACGAGCAGTACTTC. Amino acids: CASSPGVASGGPSDEQYF. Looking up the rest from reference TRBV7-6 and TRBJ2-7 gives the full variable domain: GAGVSQSPRYKVTKRGQDVALRCDPISGHVSLYWYRQALGQGPEFLTYFNYEAQQDKSGLPNDRFSAERPEGSISTLTIQRTEQRDSAMYRCASSPGVASGGPSDEQYFGPGTRLTVT.

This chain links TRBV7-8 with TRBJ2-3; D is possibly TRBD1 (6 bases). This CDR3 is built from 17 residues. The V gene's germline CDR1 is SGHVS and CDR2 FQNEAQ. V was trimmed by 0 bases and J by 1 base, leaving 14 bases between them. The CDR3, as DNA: TGTGCCAGCAGCTTAGCCAGGGCAGGGGCGCGCACAGATACGCAGTATTTT. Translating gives CASSLARAGARTDTQYF.

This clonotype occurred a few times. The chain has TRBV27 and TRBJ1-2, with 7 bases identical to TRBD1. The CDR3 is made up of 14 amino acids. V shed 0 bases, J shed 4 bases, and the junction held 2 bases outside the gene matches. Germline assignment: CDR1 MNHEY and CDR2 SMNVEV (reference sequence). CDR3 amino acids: CASSLSWTGYGYTF. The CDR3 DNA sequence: TGTGCCAGCAGTTTATCATGGACAGGCTATGGCTACACCTTC.

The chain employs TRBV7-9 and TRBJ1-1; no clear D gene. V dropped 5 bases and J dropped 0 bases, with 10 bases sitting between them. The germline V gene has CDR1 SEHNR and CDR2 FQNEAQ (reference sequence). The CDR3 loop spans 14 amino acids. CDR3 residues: CASSRTPMNTEAFF. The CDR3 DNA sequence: TGTGCCAGCAGCCGCACCCCTATGAACACTGAAGCTTTCTTT.

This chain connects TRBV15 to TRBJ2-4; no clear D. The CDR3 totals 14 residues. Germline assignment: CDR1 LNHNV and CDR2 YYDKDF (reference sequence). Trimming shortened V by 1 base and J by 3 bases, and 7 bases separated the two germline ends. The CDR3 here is CATSRAGSKNIQYF. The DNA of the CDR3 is TGTGCCACCAGCAGAGCGGGCAGCAAAAACATTCAGTACTTC. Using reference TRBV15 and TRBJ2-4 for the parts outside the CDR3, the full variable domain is DAMVIQNPRYQVTQFGKPVTLSCSQTLNHNVMYWYQQKSSQAPKLLFHYYDKDFNNEADTPDNFQSRRPNTSFCFLDIRSPGLGDTAMYLCATSRAGSKNIQYFGAGTRLSVL.

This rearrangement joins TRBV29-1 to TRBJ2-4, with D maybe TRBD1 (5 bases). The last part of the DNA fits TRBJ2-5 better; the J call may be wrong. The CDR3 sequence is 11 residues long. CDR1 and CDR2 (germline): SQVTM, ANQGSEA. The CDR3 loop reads CSVPSGETQYF. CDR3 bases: TGCAGCGTTCCGTCAGGGGAGACCCAGTACTTC.

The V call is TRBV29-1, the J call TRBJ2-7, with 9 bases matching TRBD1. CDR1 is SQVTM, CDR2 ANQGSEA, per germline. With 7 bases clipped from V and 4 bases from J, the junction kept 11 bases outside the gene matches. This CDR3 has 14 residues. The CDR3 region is CSAGRDRAPYEQYF. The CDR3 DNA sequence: TGCAGCGCCGGGCGGGACAGGGCTCCTTACGAGCAGTACTTC.

CDR3 nucleotides: TGTGCCAGCTCACCAATCCTCAGAAGCCGGACTACCCGACCCCAAGAGACCCAGTACTTC. Its protein is CASSPILRSRTTRPQETQYF. This chain connects TRBV18 to TRBJ2-5; tentatively, D is TRBD2 (6 bases). CDR1 and CDR2 (germline): KGHSH, LQKENI. Trimming removed 2 bases at V and 1 base at J, with 26 bases between. This CDR3 comprises 20 residues.

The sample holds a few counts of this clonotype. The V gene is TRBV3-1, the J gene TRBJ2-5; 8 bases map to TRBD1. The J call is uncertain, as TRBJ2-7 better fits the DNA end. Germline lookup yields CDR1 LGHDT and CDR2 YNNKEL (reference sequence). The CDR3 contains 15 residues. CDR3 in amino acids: CASSQAGQGGYEQYF. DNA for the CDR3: TGTGCCAGCAGCCAGGCCGGACAGGGAGGATACGAGCAGTACTTC.

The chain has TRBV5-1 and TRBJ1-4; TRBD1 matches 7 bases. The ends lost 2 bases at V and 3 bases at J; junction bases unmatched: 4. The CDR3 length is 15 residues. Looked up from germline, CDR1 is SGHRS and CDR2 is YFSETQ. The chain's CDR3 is CASSFKGAANEKLFF. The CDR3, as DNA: TGCGCCAGCAGCTTCAAGGGGGCAGCTAATGAAAAACTGTTTTTT.

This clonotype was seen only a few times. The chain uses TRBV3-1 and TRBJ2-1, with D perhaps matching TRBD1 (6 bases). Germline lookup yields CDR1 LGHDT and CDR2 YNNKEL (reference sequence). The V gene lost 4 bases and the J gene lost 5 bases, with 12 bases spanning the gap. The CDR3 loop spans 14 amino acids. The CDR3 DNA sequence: TGTGCCAGCAGCCGGTTGGGGGCAGACAATGAGCAGTTCTTC. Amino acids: CASSRLGADNEQFF.

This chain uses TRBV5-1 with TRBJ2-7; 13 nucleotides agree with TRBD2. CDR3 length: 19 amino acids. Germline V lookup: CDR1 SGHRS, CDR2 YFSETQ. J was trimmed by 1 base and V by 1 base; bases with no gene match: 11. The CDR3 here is CASSLLGLAGSSRSYEQYF. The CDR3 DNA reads TGCGCCAGCAGCTTGTTGGGACTAGCGGGATCTAGTCGGTCCTACGAGCAGTACTTC. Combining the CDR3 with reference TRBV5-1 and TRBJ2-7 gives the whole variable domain KAGVTQTPRYLIKTRGQQVTLSCSPISGHRSVSWYQQTPGQGLQFLFEYFSETQRNKGNFPGRFSGRQFSNSRSEMNVSTLELGDSALYLCASSLLGLAGSSRSYEQYFGPGTRLTVT.

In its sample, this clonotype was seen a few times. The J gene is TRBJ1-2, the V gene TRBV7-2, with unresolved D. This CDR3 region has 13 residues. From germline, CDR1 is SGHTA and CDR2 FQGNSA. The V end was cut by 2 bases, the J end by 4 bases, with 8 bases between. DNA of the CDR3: TGTGCCAGCAGCTTATTGACAAGCTATGGCTACACCTTC. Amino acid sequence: CASSLLTSYGYTF. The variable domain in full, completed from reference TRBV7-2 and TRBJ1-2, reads GAGVSQSPSNKVTEKGKDVELRCDPISGHTALYWYRQSLGQGLEFLIYFQGNSAPDKSGLPSDRFSAERTGGSVSTLTIQRTQQEDSAVYLCASSLLTSYGYTFGSGTRLTVV.

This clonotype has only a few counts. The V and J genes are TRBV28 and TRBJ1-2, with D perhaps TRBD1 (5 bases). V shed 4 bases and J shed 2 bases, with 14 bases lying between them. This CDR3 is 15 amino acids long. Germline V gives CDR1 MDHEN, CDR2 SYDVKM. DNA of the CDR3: TGTGCCAGCAGTTGGTGGGAGGGGATCAACTATGGCTACACCTTC. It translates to CASSWWEGINYGYTF.

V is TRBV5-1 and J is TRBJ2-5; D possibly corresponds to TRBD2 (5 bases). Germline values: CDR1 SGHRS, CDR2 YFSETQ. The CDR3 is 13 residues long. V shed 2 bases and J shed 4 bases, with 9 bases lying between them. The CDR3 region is CASSFGVAETQYF. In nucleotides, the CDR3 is TGCGCCAGCAGCTTCGGGGTGGCAGAGACCCAGTACTTC.

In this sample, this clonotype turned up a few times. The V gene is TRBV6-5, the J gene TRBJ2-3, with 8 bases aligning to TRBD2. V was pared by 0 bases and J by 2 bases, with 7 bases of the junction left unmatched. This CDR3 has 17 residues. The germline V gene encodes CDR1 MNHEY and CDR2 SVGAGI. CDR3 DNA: TGTGCCAGCAGTTACTCGAAACTAGCGGTTTACACAGATACGCAGTATTTT. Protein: CASSYSKLAVYTDTQYF.

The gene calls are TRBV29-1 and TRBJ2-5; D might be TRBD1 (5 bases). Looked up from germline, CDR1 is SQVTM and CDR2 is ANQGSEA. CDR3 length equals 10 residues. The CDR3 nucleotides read TGCGGCCAGGGTCAAGAGACCCAGTACTTC. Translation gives CGQGQETQYF.

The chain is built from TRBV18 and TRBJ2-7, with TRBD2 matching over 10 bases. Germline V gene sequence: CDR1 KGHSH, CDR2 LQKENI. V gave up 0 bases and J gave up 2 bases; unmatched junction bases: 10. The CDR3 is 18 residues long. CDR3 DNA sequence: TGTGCCAGCTCACCACCCACTCAAGGACTAGCGGTTACCTACGAGCAGTACTTC. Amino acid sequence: CASSPPTQGLAVTYEQYF. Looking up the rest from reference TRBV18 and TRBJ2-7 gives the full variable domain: NAGVMQNPRHLVRRRGQEARLRCSPMKGHSHVYWYRQLPEEGLKFMVYLQKENIIDESGMPKERFSAEFPKEGPSILRIQQVVRGDSAAYFCASSPPTQGLAVTYEQYFGPGTRLTVT.

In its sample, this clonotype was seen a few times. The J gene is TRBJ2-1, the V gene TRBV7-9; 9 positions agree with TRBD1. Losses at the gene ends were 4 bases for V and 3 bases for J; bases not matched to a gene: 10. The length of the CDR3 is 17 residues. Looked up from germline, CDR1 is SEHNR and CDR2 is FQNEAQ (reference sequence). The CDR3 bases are TGTGCCAGCAGCTCATATCGAGAGGGACAGGGCTACAATGAGCAGTTCTTC. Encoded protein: CASSSYREGQGYNEQFF.

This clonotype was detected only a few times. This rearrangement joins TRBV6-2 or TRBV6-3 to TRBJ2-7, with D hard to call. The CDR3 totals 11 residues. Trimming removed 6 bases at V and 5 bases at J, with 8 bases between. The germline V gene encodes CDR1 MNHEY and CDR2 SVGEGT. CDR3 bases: TGTGCCAGCAGCGGTCTAGACGAGCAGTACTTC. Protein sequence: CASSGLDEQYF.

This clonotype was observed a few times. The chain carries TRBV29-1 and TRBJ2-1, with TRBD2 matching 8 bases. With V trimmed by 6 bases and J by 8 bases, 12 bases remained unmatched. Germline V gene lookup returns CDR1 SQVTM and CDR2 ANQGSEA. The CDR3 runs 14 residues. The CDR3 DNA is TGCAGCGTACAACCGACTAGCGCGGGGGATGAGCAGTTCTTC. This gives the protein CSVQPTSAGDEQFF.

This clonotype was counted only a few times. CDR3 residues: CASSGGTGAFEDTQYF. Written as DNA, the CDR3 is TGTGCCAGCAGCGGGGGGACAGGGGCATTTGAGGATACGCAGTATTTT. The V call is TRBV5-8, the J call TRBJ2-3; 10 bases are shared with TRBD1. CDR1 is SGHTS, CDR2 YDEGEE, per germline. CDR3 size: 16 residues. J lost 6 bases, V lost 4 bases, and 11 bases had no gene match.

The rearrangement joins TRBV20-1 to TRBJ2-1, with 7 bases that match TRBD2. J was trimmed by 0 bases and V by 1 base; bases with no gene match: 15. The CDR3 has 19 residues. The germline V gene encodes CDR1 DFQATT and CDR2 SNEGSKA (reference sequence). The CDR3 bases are TGCAGTGCTAGAGGTTCTAGCGGAGGAAGGGCTTCCTCCTACAATGAGCAGTTCTTC. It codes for CSARGSSGGRASSYNEQFF.

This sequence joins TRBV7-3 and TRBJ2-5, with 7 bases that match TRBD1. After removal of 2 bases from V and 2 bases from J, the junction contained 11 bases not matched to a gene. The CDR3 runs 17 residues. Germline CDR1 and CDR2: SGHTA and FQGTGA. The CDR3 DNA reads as TGTGCCAGCAGCTTAGAGAGGATGGGGGACAGACAAGAGACCCAGTACTTC. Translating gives CASSLERMGDRQETQYF.

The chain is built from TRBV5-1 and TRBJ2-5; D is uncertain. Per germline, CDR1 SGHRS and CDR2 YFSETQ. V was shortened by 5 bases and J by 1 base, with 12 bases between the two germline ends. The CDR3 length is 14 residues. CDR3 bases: TGCGCCAGCAGGGAACATCACCTCCAAGAGACCCAGTACTTC. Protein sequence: CASREHHLQETQYF.

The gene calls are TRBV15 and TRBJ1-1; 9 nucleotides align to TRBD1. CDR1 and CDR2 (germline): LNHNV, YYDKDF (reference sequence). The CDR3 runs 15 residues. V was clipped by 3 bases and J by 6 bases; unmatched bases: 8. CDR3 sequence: CATSSFGQGIPEAFF. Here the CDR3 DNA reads TGTGCCACCAGCAGTTTTGGACAGGGGATCCCTGAAGCTTTCTTT.

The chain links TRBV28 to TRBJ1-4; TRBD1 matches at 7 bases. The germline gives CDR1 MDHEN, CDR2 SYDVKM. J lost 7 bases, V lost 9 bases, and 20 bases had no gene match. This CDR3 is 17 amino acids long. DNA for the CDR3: TGTGCCAGTTCGGATCCAGGCGTCGGGACAGTCGGTGAAAAACTGTTTTTT. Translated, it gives CASSDPGVGTVGEKLFF.

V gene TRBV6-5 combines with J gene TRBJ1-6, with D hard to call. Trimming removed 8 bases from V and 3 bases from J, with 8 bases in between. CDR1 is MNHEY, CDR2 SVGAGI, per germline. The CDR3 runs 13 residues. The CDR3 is CASRRIYNSPLHF. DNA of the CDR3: TGTGCCAGCCGTAGGATCTATAATTCACCCCTCCACTTT.

CDR3: CSASRRSSYEQYF. DNA for the CDR3: TGCAGTGCTAGTAGGCGGAGCTCCTACGAGCAGTACTTC. The rearrangement joins TRBV20-1 to TRBJ2-7; D remains ambiguous. This CDR3 has 13 amino acids. Germline-derived CDR1 and CDR2 are DFQATT and SNEGSKA (reference sequence). The V and J ends lost 3 bases and 0 bases respectively, with 9 bases between them.

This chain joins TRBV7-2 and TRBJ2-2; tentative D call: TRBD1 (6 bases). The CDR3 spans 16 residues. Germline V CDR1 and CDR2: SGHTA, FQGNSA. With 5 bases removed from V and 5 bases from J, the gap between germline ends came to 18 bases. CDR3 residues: CASSPTGTLTTGELFF. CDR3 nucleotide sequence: TGTGCCAGCAGCCCCACCGGGACACTTACTACCGGGGAGCTGTTTTTT.